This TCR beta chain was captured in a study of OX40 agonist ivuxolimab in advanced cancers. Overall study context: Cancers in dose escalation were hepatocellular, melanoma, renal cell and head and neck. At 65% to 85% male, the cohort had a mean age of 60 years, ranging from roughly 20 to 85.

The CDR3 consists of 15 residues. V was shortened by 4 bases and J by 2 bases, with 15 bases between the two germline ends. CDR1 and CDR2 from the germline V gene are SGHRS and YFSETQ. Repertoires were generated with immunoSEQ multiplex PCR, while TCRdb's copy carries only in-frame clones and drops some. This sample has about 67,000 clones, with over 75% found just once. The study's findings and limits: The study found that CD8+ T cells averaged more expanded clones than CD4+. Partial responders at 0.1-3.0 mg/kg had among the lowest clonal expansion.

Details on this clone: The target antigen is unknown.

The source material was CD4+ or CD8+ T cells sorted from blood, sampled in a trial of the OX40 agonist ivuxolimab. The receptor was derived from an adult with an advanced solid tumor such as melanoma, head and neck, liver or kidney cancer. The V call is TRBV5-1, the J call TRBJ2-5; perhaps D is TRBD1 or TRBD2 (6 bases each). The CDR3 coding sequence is TGCGCCAGCAGCCCCGGGGGACAAACACAAGAGACCCAGTACTTC. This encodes CASSPGGQTQETQYF.